These 28 T cell receptor beta chains were all obtained from the same sample, sequenced in a study of T cell responses to AZD1222 COVID-19 vaccine. Profiled with immunoSEQ multiplex PCR; TCRdb holds only in-frame clones, not every one. This sample yields approximately 180,000 clones, of which around 90% are seen a single time; about 4.1% belongs to the top ten. The specimen was peripheral blood, collected 28 days after the second dose of the MenACWY control vaccine. The receptors stem from an adult who received the MenACWY meningococcal vaccine as a control.

The gene calls are TRBV6-5 and TRBJ2-1, with 10 bases aligning to TRBD2. Unmatched junction bases numbered 8, after V lost 3 bases and J lost 6 bases. The CDR3 spans 16 residues. Germline CDR1 and CDR2: MNHEY and SVGAGI. The CDR3 DNA reads TGTGCCAGCAGTTATCGGCTAGCGGGAGTTAGCAATGAGCAGTTCTTC. It encodes CASSYRLAGVSNEQFF.

The chain carries TRBV19 and TRBJ2-3; D might be TRBD1 (5 bases). Germline values: CDR1 LNHDA, CDR2 SQIVND (reference sequence). The germline V and J ends were trimmed by 4 bases and 5 bases, with 13 bases remaining between them. This CDR3 has 14 amino acids. CDR3 sequence reads: CASSRGPRGDTQYF. The CDR3 coding sequence is TGTGCCAGTAGTAGGGGCCCTAGGGGAGATACGCAGTATTTT.

The V and J genes are TRBV6-5 and TRBJ1-2, with D perhaps TRBD1 (5 bases). CDR3 length equals 14 residues. Germline V lookup: CDR1 MNHEY, CDR2 SVGAGI. Trimming removed 5 bases at V and 4 bases at J, with 14 bases between. The DNA of the CDR3 is TGTGCCAGCAGTCAGGGTTCGGCAGGCTATGGCTACACCTTC. This translates into CASSQGSAGYGYTF.

The rearrangement joins TRBV5-1 to TRBJ2-2; D not certain. Germline CDR1 is SGHRS and CDR2 is YFSETQ. Trimming left V 1 base short and J 6 bases short, with 7 bases between. The CDR3 runs 13 residues. DNA for the CDR3: TGCGCCAGCAGCTTGTCAGTTCCCGGGGAGCTGTTTTTT. Translating gives CASSLSVPGELFF.

This chain connects TRBV30 to TRBJ1-2; D is unclear. This CDR3 spans 11 amino acids. Trimming cost V 1 base and J 5 bases, with 5 bases left between them. In germline, CDR1 is GTSNPN, CDR2 SVGIG (reference sequence). DNA of the CDR3: TGTGCCTGGAGTGAATCGTATGGCTACACCTTC. Translated: CAWSESYGYTF.

CDR3 sequence reads: CASSFMMYGYTF. The CDR3 DNA reads as TGTGCCAGCAGTTTTATGATGTATGGCTACACCTTC. The chain employs TRBV28 and TRBJ1-2, with D hard to call. Trimming took off 3 bases at V and 5 bases at J, with 7 bases between the two ends. The CDR3 loop spans 12 amino acids. Germline V CDR1 and CDR2: MDHEN, SYDVKM.

The chain joins TRBV7-9 to TRBJ1-2; D is ambiguous. Trimming took off 3 bases at V and 1 base at J, with 3 bases between the two ends. Looked up from germline, CDR1 is SEHNR and CDR2 is FQNEAQ (reference sequence). The CDR3 sequence is 12 residues long. CDR3 residues: CASSFDNYGYTF. In DNA form, the CDR3 reads TGTGCCAGCAGCTTTGATAACTATGGCTACACCTTC.

The V call is TRBV10-1, the J call TRBJ2-3, with D unresolved. The CDR3 is 13 amino acids. The germline gives CDR1 WNHNN, CDR2 SYGVQD (reference sequence). The V gene lost 3 bases and the J gene lost 2 bases, with 6 bases spanning the gap. CDR3 bases: TGCGCCAGCAGTGACCATACCACAGATACGCAGTATTTT. Protein: CASSDHTTDTQYF.

The genes are TRBV7-2 and TRBJ2-7; tentatively, D is TRBD2 (6 bases). V lost 1 base to trimming and J lost 4 bases, with 14 bases between them. This CDR3 contains 15 residues. Germline loops: CDR1 SGHTA, CDR2 FQGNSA. CDR3 nucleotides: TGTGCCAGCAGCTTAGGCCCGGACTACCGGTACGAGCAGTACTTC. This translates into CASSLGPDYRYEQYF.

This rearrangement joins TRBV28 to TRBJ1-2, with 10 bases lining up with TRBD1. After removal of 4 bases from V and 8 bases from J, the junction contained 10 bases not matched to a gene. The CDR3 is 15 amino acids. The germline V gene has CDR1 MDHEN and CDR2 SYDVKM. The CDR3 sequence is CASSSGTGAPDGYTF. In DNA, the CDR3 is TGTGCCAGCAGTTCCGGGACAGGGGCCCCCGACGGCTACACCTTC.

To note about this clone: Within the sample, other DNA sequences also encode this same CDR3. This chain links TRBV3-1 (or the pseudogene TRBV3-2) with TRBJ2-7; D call uncertain. V was trimmed by 1 base and J by 4 bases, leaving 2 bases between them. The CDR3 extends over 11 amino acids. Germline V lookup: CDR1 LGHDT, CDR2 YNNKEL (reference sequence). CDR3 residues: CASSQVYEQYF. As DNA, the CDR3 is TGTGCCAGCAGCCAAGTATACGAGCAGTACTTC.

The chain joins TRBV11-2 to TRBJ2-7; TRBD1 matches at 9 bases. The germline V gene encodes CDR1 SGHAT and CDR2 FQNNGV. The CDR3 contains 15 residues. The J segment lost 4 bases and the V segment lost 6 bases, leaving 10 bases of the junction unmatched. Here the CDR3 reads CASRRTGDIEYEQYF. CDR3 DNA: TGTGCCAGCAGGAGGACAGGGGATATTGAATACGAGCAGTACTTC.

The chain links TRBV5-6 to TRBJ1-1; TRBD1 matches at 10 bases. CDR3 length: 14 residues. Germline lookup yields CDR1 SGHDT and CDR2 YYEEEE. V lost 0 bases, J lost 4 bases, and 0 bases stayed unmatched. CDR3 in amino acids: CASSLGTGGTEAFF. The CDR3 DNA reads as TGTGCCAGCAGCTTGGGGACAGGGGGCACTGAAGCTTTCTTT. Using reference TRBV5-6 and TRBJ1-1 for the parts outside the CDR3, the full variable domain is DAGVTQSPTHLIKTRGQQVTLRCSPKSGHDTVSWYQQALGQGPQFIFQYYEEEERQRGNFPDRFSGHQFPNYSSELNVNALLLGDSALYLCASSLGTGGTEAFFGQGTRLTVV.

This rearrangement joins TRBV6-1 to TRBJ1-3, with unresolved D. V shed 3 bases and J shed 0 bases, with 6 bases lying between them. This CDR3 contains 14 residues. The germline gives CDR1 MNHNS, CDR2 SASEGT. Here the CDR3 DNA reads TGTGCCAGCAGTGATGGCCTCTCTGGAAACACCATATATTTT. Translation gives CASSDGLSGNTIYF.

The chain joins TRBV11-2 to TRBJ2-7; TRBD1 aligns across 9 bases. CDR3 length equals 15 residues. J was trimmed by 2 bases and V by 4 bases; bases with no gene match: 6. Germline CDR1 and CDR2: SGHAT and FQNNGV. CDR3 coding DNA: TGTGCCAGCAGCTCCGGGACAGGGCTCCCCTACGAGCAGTACTTC. Its translation: CASSSGTGLPYEQYF.

This chain uses TRBV28 with TRBJ1-2; 7 bases fit TRBD1. The V gene's germline CDR1 is MDHEN and CDR2 SYDVKM. With 3 bases clipped from V and 8 bases from J, the junction kept 9 bases outside the gene matches. This CDR3 has 14 residues. CDR3 sequence: CASSFGTAPKGYTF. CDR3 coding DNA: TGTGCCAGCAGTTTTGGGACAGCCCCAAAGGGCTACACCTTC.

This chain links TRBV27 with TRBJ2-1; 7 nucleotides align to TRBD1. The V and J ends lost 5 bases and 10 bases, in that order; junction bases with no gene match: 11. This CDR3 region has 14 residues. CDR1 and CDR2 (germline): MNHEY, SMNVEV (reference sequence). Here the CDR3 reads CASSPSRDRKEQFF. CDR3 sequence (DNA): TGTGCCAGCAGTCCGTCCCGGGACAGAAAAGAGCAGTTCTTC.

V usage is TRBV19 and J usage is TRBJ1-5; D unclear. The CDR3 runs to 17 residues. Germline V gene lookup returns CDR1 LNHDA and CDR2 SQIVND (reference sequence). V lost 9 bases and J lost 1, with 22 bases in between. This CDR3 reads CASSSDDLRVSNQPQHF. CDR3 coding DNA: TGTGCCAGCAGTTCGGACGATCTAAGGGTAAGCAATCAGCCCCAGCATTTT.

V usage is TRBV9 and J usage is TRBJ2-4; no definite D call. Germline V gene data show CDR1 as SGDLS and CDR2 as YYNGEE. The CDR3 has 14 amino acids. The germline V and J ends were trimmed by 7 bases and 0 bases, with 11 bases remaining between them. The CDR3 DNA reads as TGTGCCAGCTCCCCCGACCTAGCCAAAAACATTCAGTACTTC. Translating gives CASSPDLAKNIQYF.

The rearrangement links TRBV7-9 to TRBJ2-1; TRBD2 aligns across 8 bases. Germline V lookup: CDR1 SEHNR, CDR2 FQNEAQ (reference sequence). This CDR3 has 14 amino acids. V lost 5 bases to trimming and J lost 6 bases; unmatched junction nucleotides: 6. The CDR3 protein is CASSHRLATNEQFF. DNA of the CDR3: TGTGCCAGCAGCCACAGACTAGCGACCAATGAGCAGTTCTTC. Drawing the rest from reference TRBV7-9 and TRBJ2-1, the complete variable domain is DTGVSQNPRHKITKRGQNVTFRCDPISEHNRLYWYRQTLGQGPEFLTYFQNEAQLEKSRLLSDRFSAERPKGSFSTLEIQRTEQGDSAMYLCASSHRLATNEQFFGPGTRLTVL.

Only a few counts were recorded for this clone. The CDR3 nucleotides read TGTGCCAGCAGTGAACCTCTAAGCGTCGGGGGGGGTCAGCCCCAGCATTTT. It translates to CASSEPLSVGGGQPQHF. The gene calls are TRBV6-1 and TRBJ1-5, with D perhaps TRBD1 (5 bases). V was clipped by 2 bases and J by 6 bases, with 20 bases between them. Germline values: CDR1 MNHNS, CDR2 SASEGT. The CDR3 consists of 17 residues.

The chain couples TRBV19 to TRBJ1-2; D gene ambiguous. Germline CDR1 is LNHDA and CDR2 is SQIVND (reference sequence). V shed 4 bases and J shed 3 bases, with 9 bases lying between them. This CDR3 region has 13 residues. The CDR3 loop is CASSRSEDYGYTF. CDR3 bases: TGTGCCAGTAGTAGGAGCGAAGACTATGGCTACACCTTC.

This chain uses TRBV7-9 with TRBJ2-2; D uncertain. Germline V gene data show CDR1 as SEHNR and CDR2 as FQNEAQ (reference sequence). This CDR3 spans 13 amino acids. Trimming took 7 bases from V and 5 from J, leaving 11 bases between them. The CDR3 DNA is TGTGCCAGCACCCCCTGGGGTACCGGGGAGCTGTTTTTT. It translates to CASTPWGTGELFF.

The chain is built from TRBV6-4 and TRBJ2-1, with 9 bases identical to TRBD2. V shed 7 bases and J 11 bases; nucleotides not matched to a gene: 9. Germline V gene lookup returns CDR1 MRHNA and CDR2 SNTAGT. This CDR3 region has 13 residues. CDR3 in amino acids: CASTSSGSGKQFF. The CDR3 coding sequence is TGTGCCAGCACCAGTAGCGGGAGCGGTAAGCAGTTCTTC.

This CDR3 reads CASSGGSSYNEQFF. DNA for the CDR3: TGTGCCAGCAGCGGGGGGAGCTCCTACAATGAGCAGTTCTTC. The rearrangement uses TRBV5-6 and TRBJ2-1; TRBD2 might be the D (6 bases). The CDR3 spans 14 residues. Trimming took off 4 bases at V and 0 bases at J, with 8 bases between the two ends. Looked up from germline, CDR1 is SGHDT and CDR2 is YYEEEE.

The chain couples TRBV5-1 to TRBJ1-2; D may be TRBD1 (5 bases). This CDR3 has 16 residues. With 4 bases removed from V and 4 bases from J, the gap between germline ends came to 20 bases. From germline, CDR1 is SGHRS and CDR2 YFSETQ. The CDR3 loop reads CASSGVYRRGTYGYTF. CDR3 coding DNA: TGCGCCAGCAGCGGGGTGTACAGGAGAGGGACCTATGGCTACACCTTC.

CDR3 sequence (DNA): TGTGCCAGCAGTTCGGACAGAAAGAACACTGAAGCTTTCTTT. This encodes CASSSDRKNTEAFF. V gene TRBV21-1 combines with J gene TRBJ1-1; TRBD1, the D gene given by the table, was not confirmed from the DNA. TRBV21-1 is marked as a pseudogene. The CDR3 is 14 amino acids.

V gene TRBV18 combines with J gene TRBJ2-1; D is possibly TRBD2 (6 bases). Trimming removed 3 bases from V and 0 bases from J, with 18 bases in between. The CDR3 runs to 18 residues. The germline V gene encodes CDR1 KGHSH and CDR2 LQKENI. The CDR3 DNA reads as TGTGCCAGCTCACCTCAGGGACTTACTTTATCCTCCTACAATGAGCAGTTCTTC. Its protein is CASSPQGLTLSSYNEQFF.